Detailed here is one T cell receptor (beta chain). Its cognate antigen is unknown. Germline CDR1 reads SGHNT; CDR2 reads YENEEA. The CDR3 is 13 residues long. Trimming at V came to 6 bases and at J to 6 bases, leaving 4 bases not matched to a gene. This sample is drawn from a study of T cell responses to AZD1222 COVID-19 vaccine. Overall study results and limits: Donors were mostly white British, more females; clonal diversity possibly underestimated. Of the AZD1222 recipients, only 5 to 7 were seropositive at baseline.

Profiling relied on immunoSEQ multiplex PCR, and the TCRdb table lists in-frame clones only, not all of them. The sample lists under 100,000 clones; more than 70% were seen once. Source: peripheral blood, taken on day 0 of AZD1222 vaccination. The receptor comes from an adult in good health. The V gene is TRBV11-3, the J gene TRBJ2-2; 7 nucleotides match TRBD1. The CDR3 bases are TGTGCCAGCAGTAAGACAGGGCCCGGGGAGCTGTTTTTT. This sequence encodes CASSKTGPGELFF.